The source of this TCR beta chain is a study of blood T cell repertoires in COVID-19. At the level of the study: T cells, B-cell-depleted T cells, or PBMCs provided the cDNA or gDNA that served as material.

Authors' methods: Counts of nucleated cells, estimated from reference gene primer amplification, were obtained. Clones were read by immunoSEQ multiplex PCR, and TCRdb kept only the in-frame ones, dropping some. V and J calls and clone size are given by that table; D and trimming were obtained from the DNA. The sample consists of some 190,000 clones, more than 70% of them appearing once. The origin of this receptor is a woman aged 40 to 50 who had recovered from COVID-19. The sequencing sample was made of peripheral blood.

The CDR3 protein is CASSDSKAGGSTDTQYF. CDR3 DNA sequence: TGTGCCAGCAGTGACTCGAAAGCGGGAGGGAGTACAGATACGCAGTATTTT. The chain couples TRBV6-4 to TRBJ2-3, with 10 bases aligning to TRBD2. Germline assignment: CDR1 MRHNA and CDR2 SNTAGT. This CDR3 is 17 amino acids long. The junction had 6 bases not matched to a gene; V was cut back by 0 bases and J by 3 bases.